This T cell receptor beta chain stems from a study of cytomegalovirus exposure and HLA in healthy donors. Primers for the PCR totalled 60 Vbeta and 13 Jbeta. Profiled with immunoSEQ multiplex PCR; TCRdb holds only in-frame clones, not every one. The table includes 250,000 to 350,000 clones, over 70% detected once. V was pared by 3 bases and J by 7 bases, with 9 bases of the junction left unmatched. The germline gives CDR1 SQVTM, CDR2 ANQGSEA. CDR3 length equals 16 residues. The V call is TRBV29-1, the J call TRBJ2-1, with 13 nucleotides matching TRBD2. The receptor was derived from a girl aged 2 to 10 in good health and CMV-seronegative. The sequenced sample was PBMCs. Here the CDR3 DNA reads TGCAGCGTTGACCTTTCAGGACTAGCGGGAGTGAATGAGCAGTTCTTC. As protein: CSVDLSGLAGVNEQFF.